A selection of T cell receptor beta chains follows, all from one sample in a study of identical twins. TCRdb re-called the 5' RACE reads with MiXCR, one entry per CDR3 protein. The profile covers about 240,000 distinct CDR3 sequences, with roughly a tenth appearing a single time and about 9.1% taken by the ten largest. The sequenced sample was memory T cells sorted from blood. Receptor source: a man aged 50 or older in good health. Both conserved end residues are part of each CDR3. D genes are given only for firm matches. Only part of the rows carry a size: once, few, many, or a class if the clone is expanded.

j_call v_call d_call clone_size cdr3_aa cdr3_nt
TRBJ2-1 TRBV12-3/TRBV12-4 NA many CASRARNNEQFF TGTGCCAGCAGAGCAAGAAACAATGAGCAGTTCTTC
TRBJ1-2 TRBV20-1 TRBD1 few CSGSQGAGGYGYTF TGCAGTGGCTCACAGGGGGCGGGTGGCTATGGCTACACCTTC
TRBJ2-1 TRBV5-1 TRBD1 many CASSLAPGGEDEQFF TGCGCCAGCAGCTTGGCCCCAGGGGGCGAGGATGAGCAGTTCTTC
TRBJ2-1 TRBV11-2 NA few CASSLDQTKRHNEQFF TGTGCCAGCAGCTTAGATCAAACGAAGAGGCACAATGAGCAGTTCTTC
TRBJ2-4 TRBV4-2 NA many CASSQETALAKNIQYF TGTGCCAGCAGCCAAGAGACAGCCCTAGCCAAAAACATTCAGTACTTC
TRBJ2-1 TRBV11-2 NA many CASRNQGFGEQFF TGTGCCAGCAGGAACCAGGGATTTGGTGAGCAGTTCTTC
TRBJ2-5 TRBV4-1 TRBD2 NA CASSQELPAGGPIYRETQYF TGCGCCAGCAGCCAAGAGTTACCAGCGGGGGGGCCGATTTATCGGGAGACCCAGTACTTC
TRBJ1-4 TRBV5-1 NA NA CASSLGAGANEKLFF TGCGCCAGCAGCTTGGGGGCAGGGGCTAATGAAAAACTGTTTTTT
TRBJ2-7 TRBV30 NA few CAWSRSYEQYF TGTGCCTGGAGCAGGTCCTACGAGCAGTACTTC
TRBJ1-2 TRBV11-2 TRBD1 NA CASSSPGQRYGYTF TGTGCCAGCAGCTCGCCGGGACAGCGTTATGGCTACACCTTC
TRBJ1-1 TRBV30 NA NA CAFLTRGRTEAFF TGTGCCTTTCTCACACGGGGGAGGACTGAAGCTTTCTTT
TRBJ2-5 TRBV10-3 TRBD2 few CAISTSGETQYF TGTGCCATCTCCACTAGCGGAGAGACCCAGTACTTC
TRBJ2-7 TRBV20-1 NA NA CSASGEAYEQYF TGCAGTGCTAGCGGGGAAGCCTACGAGCAGTACTTC
TRBJ1-1 TRBV29-1 TRBD1 many CSVDTGATGEAFF TGCAGCGTTGACACAGGGGCCACTGGTGAAGCTTTCTTT
TRBJ2-1 TRBV27 NA many CASSFSVYNEQFF TGTGCCAGCAGTTTCTCCGTCTACAATGAGCAGTTCTTC
TRBJ2-1 TRBV20-1 TRBD2 many CSAKGVAGDAGEQFF TGCAGTGCTAAAGGAGTAGCGGGAGATGCGGGTGAGCAGTTCTTC
TRBJ1-6 TRBV20-1 NA many CSATSQGDNSPLHF TGCAGTGCTACCAGTCAGGGTGATAATTCACCCCTCCACTTT
TRBJ2-3 TRBV9 TRBD1 NA CASSARGQSSDTQYF TGTGCCAGCAGCGCAAGGGGGCAGTCATCAGATACGCAGTATTTT
TRBJ2-5 TRBV7-2 NA many CASSPRGETYFQETQYF TGTGCCAGCAGCCCTAGAGGGGAGACATATTTCCAAGAGACCCAGTACTTC
TRBJ1-3 TRBV5-1 NA many CASSASISGNTIYF TGCGCCAGCAGCGCGTCCATCTCTGGAAACACCATATATTTT
TRBJ2-2 TRBV9 NA NA CASSEGGPTGELFF TGTGCCAGCAGCGAAGGGGGGCCCACCGGGGAGCTGTTTTTT
TRBJ2-7 TRBV5-5 NA NA CASSLGPDIGSYEQYF TGTGCCAGCAGCTTGGGTCCGGACATCGGCTCCTACGAGCAGTACTTC
TRBJ2-3 TRBV5-6 TRBD1 many CASSVPGQGWADTQYF TGTGCCAGCAGCGTGCCGGGACAGGGTTGGGCAGATACGCAGTATTTT
TRBJ2-4 TRBV9 TRBD2 NA CASSVETSGGLAKNIQYF TGTGCCAGCAGCGTAGAAACTAGCGGGGGTCTAGCCAAAAACATTCAGTACTTC
TRBJ2-1 TRBV5-1 NA few CASSESGNEQFF TGCGCCAGCAGCGAATCCGGGAATGAGCAGTTCTTC
TRBJ1-4 TRBV4-1 NA few CASSQAKLAGAGEKLFF TGCGCCAGCAGCCAAGCGAAACTAGCAGGGGCAGGTGAAAAACTGTTTTTT
TRBJ2-1 TRBV25-1 NA NA CASSKTGDGDEQFF TGTGCCAGCAGTAAAACGGGTGACGGGGATGAGCAGTTCTTC
TRBJ2-3 TRBV15 TRBD2 many CATSRETSGRETQYF TGTGCCACCAGCAGAGAGACTAGCGGGAGGGAAACGCAGTATTTT
TRBJ2-1 TRBV7-2 TRBD1 few CASSSRRGRGYNEQFF TGTGCCAGCAGCTCCCGTAGGGGGCGCGGGTACAATGAGCAGTTCTTC
TRBJ2-2 TRBV21-1 NA NA CASSTRDSISNTGELFF TGTGCCAGCAGCACTCGGGACAGCATTTCGAACACCGGGGAGCTGTTTTTT
TRBJ2-5 TRBV19 NA many CASSIDQMGQETQYF TGTGCCAGTAGTATAGATCAGATGGGACAAGAGACCCAGTACTTC
TRBJ1-2 TRBV6-1 NA few CASSAQVSDYGYTF TGTGCCAGCAGCGCACAAGTTTCGGACTATGGCTACACCTTC
TRBJ1-4 TRBV6-1 TRBD1 few CASRDRGRRDEKLFF TGTGCCAGCAGGGACAGGGGGCGCAGGGATGAAAAACTGTTTTTT
TRBJ1-2 TRBV2 NA many CASTEGGGYGYTF TGTGCCAGCACCGAGGGAGGAGGCTATGGCTACACCTTC
TRBJ1-4 TRBV5-1 NA few CASSLGGAQEKLFF TGCGCCAGCAGCTTGGGGGGGGCTCAGGAAAAACTGTTTTTT
TRBJ2-2 TRBV10-3 TRBD1 few CAIRPGQANTGELFF TGTGCCATCAGACCGGGACAGGCGAACACCGGGGAGCTGTTTTTT
TRBJ1-2 TRBV9 NA NA CASSVIGAQGGYTF TGTGCCAGCAGCGTAATTGGGGCGCAGGGTGGCTACACCTTC
TRBJ2-6 TRBV27 NA many CASSLRVMLSGANVLTF TGTGCCAGCAGTTTAAGAGTTATGCTCTCTGGGGCCAACGTCCTGACTTTC
TRBJ2-3 TRBV3-1 NA many CASSPYIGRPTDTQYF TGTGCCAGCAGCCCATACATCGGACGACCCACAGATACGCAGTATTTT
TRBJ1-4 TRBV20-1 NA NA CSARDVGMGLEKLFF TGCAGTGCTAGAGATGTGGGGATGGGCCTAGAAAAACTGTTTTTT
TRBJ2-7 TRBV20-1 TRBD1 many CSAREGQAHYEQYF TGCAGTGCTAGAGAGGGACAGGCCCACTACGAGCAGTACTTC
TRBJ2-5 TRBV5-1 TRBD2 many CASSLQPAGGPWTQYF TGCGCCAGCAGCTTGCAGCCAGCGGGGGGGCCCTGGACCCAGTACTTC
TRBJ1-5 TRBV20-1 NA NA CSASVQNNQPQHF TGCAGTGCTAGCGTGCAGAACAATCAGCCCCAGCATTTT
TRBJ2-1 TRBV6-2/TRBV6-3 NA many CASSDVGYNEQFF TGTGCCAGCAGTGACGTGGGTTACAATGAGCAGTTCTTC
TRBJ2-1 TRBV4-3 TRBD2 many CASSQDAGLAGEQFF TGCGCCAGCAGCCAAGATGCCGGACTAGCGGGAGAGCAGTTCTTC
TRBJ2-7 TRBV7-2 NA many CASSLRKPYEQYF TGTGCCAGCAGCTTACGGAAACCCTACGAGCAGTACTTC
TRBJ2-5 TRBV12-3/TRBV12-4 TRBD2 NA CASRSGGAETQYF TGTGCCAGCAGGAGCGGGGGCGCGGAGACCCAGTACTTC
TRBJ2-1 TRBV7-8 NA NA CASSLTTSSYNEQFF TGTGCCAGCAGCTTAACTACTTCATCCTACAATGAGCAGTTCTTC
TRBJ1-2 TRBV4-1 TRBD1 few CASSRPGQSYGYTF TGCGCCAGCAGCCGACCGGGACAGTCCTATGGCTACACCTTC